Each of the 15 T cell receptor beta chains below was sequenced from the same sample in a study of radiation and T cells in renal cell carcinoma. Generated by immunoSEQ multiplex PCR, the TCRdb table keeps only in-frame clones and is missing some. The sample lists about 150,000 clones; 88% were seen once. Time point here: baseline pretreatment blood. The sample's treatment: 15 Gy SBRT to primary tumor, nephrectomy 4 weeks later. The source was blood, collected from a patient whose treatment included radiotherapy and nephrectomy. All receptors come from a woman in her 70s with renal cell carcinoma.

The J gene is TRBJ2-6, the V gene TRBV9; possibly TRBD2 for D (6 bases). CDR1 is SGDLS, CDR2 YYNGEE, per germline. The CDR3 has 19 residues. The V gene lost 4 bases and the J gene lost 2 bases, with 22 bases spanning the gap. CDR3 DNA sequence: TGTGCCAGCAGCCCCTTCCTGATAGGGACGGGAGCTGGGGCCAACGTCCTGACTTTC. As protein: CASSPFLIGTGAGANVLTF.

The CDR3 bases are TGTGCCAGCAGTCCCGGGACAGGGGGCCCTAGTGTTCTTCCCGGGGAGCTGTTTTTT. Translating it yields CASSPGTGGPSVLPGELFF. The V and J genes are TRBV28 and TRBJ2-2; 12 bases match TRBD1. In germline, CDR1 is MDHEN, CDR2 SYDVKM. CDR3 length: 19 amino acids. V shed 5 bases, J shed 6 bases, and the junction held 16 bases outside the gene matches.

The chain links TRBV6-6 to TRBJ2-1; 11 nucleotides match TRBD2. The J segment lost 4 bases and the V segment lost 8 bases, leaving 7 bases of the junction unmatched. This CDR3 has 15 amino acids. CDR1 is MNHNY and CDR2 is SVGAGI in the germline V gene (reference sequence). CDR3 residues: CASCPSGGRYNEQFF. The CDR3 DNA sequence: TGTGCCAGCTGCCCTAGCGGGGGGCGTTACAATGAGCAGTTCTTC.

The genes are TRBV7-2 and TRBJ1-1, with D possibly being TRBD1 (5 bases). This CDR3 contains 16 residues. V shed 5 bases and J shed 0 bases, with 16 bases lying between them. Germline loops: CDR1 SGHTA, CDR2 FQGNSA. This chain's CDR3 is CASSVSSGLMNTEAFF. The DNA of the CDR3 is TGTGCCAGCAGCGTAAGCTCAGGGCTCATGAACACTGAAGCTTTCTTT.

The chain has TRBV5-5 and TRBJ2-7; 9 positions agree with TRBD1. The CDR3 has 15 residues. V gave up 1 base and J gave up 3 bases; unmatched junction bases: 5. The germline gives CDR1 SGHKS, CDR2 YYEKEE (reference sequence). This CDR3 is CASSLIQGQGYEQYF. The CDR3 bases are TGTGCCAGCAGCTTGATTCAGGGACAGGGCTACGAGCAGTACTTC.

The CDR3 is CASSFIDRVHEQYF. Written as DNA, the CDR3 is TGCGCCAGCAGCTTCATAGACAGGGTACACGAGCAGTACTTC. This chain connects TRBV5-1 to TRBJ2-7; TRBD1 matches at 7 bases. The CDR3 spans 14 residues. Germline V CDR1 and CDR2: SGHRS, YFSETQ. V trimming: 2 bases; J trimming: 5 bases; junction bases outside the gene matches: 7.

This chain connects TRBV30 to TRBJ2-1; D is uncertain. Germline lookup yields CDR1 GTSNPN and CDR2 SVGIG (reference sequence). Trimming left V 5 bases short and J 2 bases short, with 10 bases between. The length of the CDR3 is 13 residues. CDR3 in DNA: TGTGCCTGGTCCTACACCCCCTACAATGAGCAGTTCTTC. Protein: CAWSYTPYNEQFF.

The V call is TRBV27, the J call TRBJ1-2; weak D call: TRBD1 (5 bases). CDR1 is MNHEY and CDR2 is SMNVEV in the germline V gene (reference sequence). CDR3 size: 13 residues. V lost 1 base and J 2 bases, leaving 5 bases between the germline ends. CDR3 sequence reads: CASSLYRNYGYTF. CDR3 DNA: TGTGCCAGCAGTTTATACAGGAACTATGGCTACACCTTC.

This clone showed up just once. The chain links TRBV5-1 to TRBJ2-2; tentatively, D is TRBD1 (6 bases). The CDR3 is 14 amino acids. Trimming left V 2 bases short and J 4 bases short, with 9 bases between. CDR1 is SGHRS, CDR2 YFSETQ, per germline. The CDR3 bases are TGCGCCAGCAGCTTACAGGGAACCACCGGGGAGCTGTTTTTT. Residues: CASSLQGTTGELFF.

V is TRBV7-2 and J is TRBJ1-3; a possible D gene is TRBD1 (5 bases). V was shortened by 5 bases and J by 0 bases, with 20 bases between the two germline ends. Germline assignment: CDR1 SGHTA and CDR2 FQGNSA. The CDR3 covers 18 residues. The CDR3 DNA reads as TGTGCCAGCAGCCGACGGGGGAGCGGCTCTCCCTCTGGAAACACCATATATTTT. The encoded protein is CASSRRGSGSPSGNTIYF.

The CDR3 loop reads CARGMDSRGSYEQYF. The CDR3 nucleotides are TGTGCCAGAGGTATGGACAGCCGCGGCTCCTACGAGCAGTACTTC. V usage is TRBV5-3 and J usage is TRBJ2-7; tentative D call: TRBD1 (6 bases). TRBV5-3 is placed among ORFs of uncertain function. V was clipped by 7 bases and J by 0 bases, with 17 bases between them. This CDR3 is built from 15 residues.

The chain links TRBV4-3 to TRBJ2-5; 7 nucleotides line up with TRBD1. The J call may be incorrect, as the DNA end agrees better with TRBJ2-7. The germline gives CDR1 LGHNA, CDR2 YSLEER. The CDR3 consists of 16 residues. The CDR3 region has the DNA TGCGCCAGCAGCCAAACCGCCGGGACAGCCTCCTACGAGCAGTACTTC. It codes for CASSQTAGTASYEQYF.

This sequence joins TRBV7-9 and TRBJ2-7, with 10 bases aligning to TRBD1. CDR3 length equals 16 residues. Per germline, CDR1 SEHNR and CDR2 FQNEAQ (reference sequence). J lost 3 bases, V lost 5 bases, and 10 bases had no gene match. The CDR3 loop is CASSPRTGGPLYEQYF. The DNA of the CDR3 is TGTGCCAGCAGCCCCCGGACAGGGGGGCCCCTCTACGAGCAGTACTTC.

The V gene is TRBV20-1, the J gene TRBJ1-2; D remains ambiguous. Per the germline V gene, CDR1 is DFQATT and CDR2 is SNEGSKA (reference sequence). V lost 5 bases, J lost 10 bases, and 14 bases lay in between. The CDR3 runs to 11 residues. CDR3 bases: TGCAGTGCTGGAGCCAACCGGGACTACACCTTC. Residues: CSAGANRDYTF.

The V call is TRBV7-8, the J call TRBJ2-2, with 7 bases aligning to TRBD1. The CDR3 sequence is 18 residues long. J gave up 4 bases and V 3 bases, and 14 bases lay outside the gene matches. CDR1 and CDR2 from the germline V gene are SGHVS and FQNEAQ. CDR3 in amino acids: CASSLRDRAWTRTGELFF. The CDR3 DNA reads TGTGCCAGCAGCTTGCGTGACAGGGCTTGGACACGCACCGGGGAGCTGTTTTTT.